Listed below are T cell receptor beta chains from one sample, sequenced in a study of cytomegalovirus exposure and HLA in healthy donors. Generated by immunoSEQ multiplex PCR, the TCRdb table keeps only in-frame clones and is missing some. Of approximately 220,000 clones listed, 80% to 85% are singletons. The sequencing input was PBMCs. Receptor source: a boy aged 2-15 years in good health and CMV-seronegative. CDR3s leave out the opening cysteine and the closing phenylalanine or tryptophan. The D gene is left open where the match is weak.

j_gene: TRBJ2-5; d_gene: .; v_gene: TRBV7-6; CDR3aa: ASSSRQGGAIGETQY
j_gene: TRBJ2-6; d_gene: TRBD1; v_gene: TRBV9; CDR3aa: ASSVDPRTGAGANVLT
j_gene: TRBJ2-1; d_gene: TRBD2; v_gene: TRBV6-6; CDR3aa: ASSYGDYSYNEQF
j_gene: TRBJ1-2; d_gene: .; v_gene: TRBV18; CDR3aa: ASSPPSLYGYT
j_gene: TRBJ2-7; d_gene: .; v_gene: TRBV29-1; CDR3aa: SVEVRGAYEQY
j_gene: TRBJ1-1; d_gene: TRBD1; v_gene: TRBV2; CDR3aa: ASSDTGTATYEAF
j_gene: TRBJ2-2; d_gene: TRBD1; v_gene: TRBV9; CDR3aa: ASSPRDRNTGELF
j_gene: TRBJ1-2; d_gene: TRBD1; v_gene: TRBV5-4; CDR3aa: ASSLGQGADYGYT
j_gene: TRBJ2-7; d_gene: TRBD2; v_gene: TRBV7-9; CDR3aa: ASSPTSGSNYEQY
j_gene: TRBJ2-2; d_gene: .; v_gene: TRBV9; CDR3aa: ASSVEGRTGELF
j_gene: TRBJ2-6; d_gene: TRBD1; v_gene: TRBV18; CDR3aa: ASTGQISGANVLT
j_gene: TRBJ1-2; d_gene: TRBD1; v_gene: TRBV4-2; CDR3aa: ASSQGQGGYGYT
j_gene: TRBJ2-3; d_gene: TRBD1; v_gene: TRBV19; CDR3aa: ASSVKQGGTDTQY
j_gene: TRBJ2-1; d_gene: TRBD1; v_gene: TRBV5-8; CDR3aa: ASSDTDREFDYNEQF
j_gene: TRBJ2-3; d_gene: TRBD2; v_gene: TRBV7-6; CDR3aa: ASSLGSGGTGDTQY
j_gene: TRBJ2-7; d_gene: TRBD1; v_gene: TRBV6-4; CDR3aa: ASSEGTGGYEQY
j_gene: TRBJ2-7; d_gene: TRBD2; v_gene: TRBV7-2; CDR3aa: ASSLLGVGGLYEQY
j_gene: TRBJ1-6; d_gene: .; v_gene: TRBV6-5; CDR3aa: ASSWQDNSPLH
j_gene: TRBJ2-7; d_gene: TRBD1; v_gene: TRBV11-2; CDR3aa: ASSRLDRAEQY
j_gene: TRBJ2-1; d_gene: TRBD1; v_gene: TRBV6-1; CDR3aa: ASSEDRGYNEQF
j_gene: TRBJ1-1; d_gene: .; v_gene: TRBV29-1; CDR3aa: SVEPQGSVTEAF
j_gene: TRBJ2-1; d_gene: .; v_gene: TRBV30; CDR3aa: ARGHYNEQF
j_gene: TRBJ1-1; d_gene: .; v_gene: TRBV10-3; CDR3aa: AISVSLQDPEAF
j_gene: TRBJ2-3; d_gene: .; v_gene: TRBV5-1; CDR3aa: ASSLETREDTQY
j_gene: TRBJ2-1; d_gene: TRBD1; v_gene: TRBV27; CDR3aa: ASSFSGAGGYNEQF
j_gene: TRBJ1-4; d_gene: TRBD1; v_gene: TRBV15; CDR3aa: ATSSDGQGRYSFEKLF
j_gene: TRBJ2-2; d_gene: TRBD2; v_gene: TRBV19; CDR3aa: ASSIRGGGGGELF